What follows describes a single T cell receptor (beta chain). Its matching antigen is unknown. These data are taken from a study of beta chain features in type 1 diabetes. Study as a whole: Patients and healthy donors were similar in age, gender and cell yields. General study results and limits: Insertions were fewer and deletions more numerous at VDJ junctions in type 1 diabetes patients. People with Type 1 diabetes carried modestly yet significantly shorter TCRB CDR3s in all four CD4+ subsets.

Per germline, CDR1 GTSNPN and CDR2 SVGIG (reference sequence). This CDR3 contains 15 residues. V was shortened by 1 base and J by 0 bases, with 12 bases between the two germline ends. CD45RO/CCR7/CD25/CD127/CD95/CD27 separated CD4+ naive, central memory, regulatory and stem cell-like memory cells by sorting. Expressed TCRB transcripts were sequenced, since all the RNA that had been isolated was reverse transcribed. This table comes from immunoSEQ multiplex PCR, and its TCRdb copy is limited to in-frame clones, with some not included. Of hundreds of thousands of clones in the sample, over 13% were seen once.

The source is a man between 18 and 35 years old with type 1 diabetes. J is TRBJ1-2 and V is TRBV30; D call uncertain. The specimen sequenced was naive CD4+ T cells from blood. CDR3 residues: CAWSAMGLTNYGYTF. The CDR3 DNA reads as TGTGCCTGGAGTGCCATGGGCCTCACTAACTATGGCTACACCTTC.